This T cell receptor beta chain was captured in a study of shared clonotypes between healthy human individuals (dated by TCRdb to 2019 to 2021). Background for the entire study: The cohort included a few men and a couple of women between 18 and 49 years of age. Each donor's leukapheresis produced roughly between roughly 0.85 and 9.5 billion PBMCs. To increase sequencing depth and limit assay-specific biases, different laboratories used diverse techniques to prepare libraries and sequence TCR repertoires. Blood TCR repertoires of 5 or 6 healthy adults were deeply sequenced to estimate repertoire size and the extent of clonotype sharing between individuals. For each donor, three plates each were used for CD4 naive and CD4 memory, two plates were used for CD8 naive, and one plate was used for CD8 memory.

The donors were healthy, HIV-negative adults who had no recently reported acute infections or vaccinations. Every donor was a Caucasian adult living in Nashville, Tennessee, USA. CD4+ T cells were enriched through magnetic negative selection, after which naive cells were positively selected on CD45RA and the remaining negative fraction served as the memory subset. Blood was collected by leukapheresis, and PBMCs were isolated by Ficoll-Histopaque density gradient centrifugation and then cryopreserved in liquid nitrogen vapor phase. Analytical flow cytometry was used to check the purity and quantity of each magnetically sorted T cell population. From each sorted fraction, genomic DNA was isolated and quantified by UV absorbance on a Nanodrop 2000c. V is pared back by 4 bases and J by 7 bases, with 7 bases lying between the germline termini. The CDR3 holds 11 amino acids from the cysteine to the phenylalanine. Just CDR3 DNA is preserved here, 33 bases in frame from base 1. The germline V gene (reference sequence) specifies GTSNPN as CDR1 and SVGIG as CDR2.

Using the deep immunoSEQ assay, TCR CDR3 regions were amplified from genomic DNA by multiplex PCR. Extracted genomic DNA from each cell subset was spread evenly across all wells of several immunoSEQ 96-well plates, with each plate serving as a replicate. For sorted subsets, approximately 210 ng of genomic DNA, equivalent to tens of thousands of T cell genomes, went into each replicate PCR. Purified libraries were quantified with a Qubit 3.0 fluorometer, sized on a Bioanalyzer 2100, and re-quantified with the KAPA Library Quantification kit. Every immunoSEQ 96-well plate was sequenced on a separate single-read 150-cycle Illumina NextSeq 550 flow cell. The authors' analysis ran thus. The immunoSEQ output contained only junctional sequences without quality scores, so filtering could not match that applied to full-length reads. Sequences were annotated with PyIR, a Python wrapper for IgBLAST v1.9, and V/J genes and CDR3 were assigned using IMGT germline references. Reads were filtered out if the reads had weak V/J assignments (E-value above 1e-6), no CDR3, stop codons, out-of-frame junctions, or ambiguous translated residues. V3J clonotypes were defined as sequences sharing an identical inferred V gene, J gene, and CDR3 amino acid sequence. Percentage overlap between repertoires was computed as shared unique clonotypes divided by the size of the smaller repertoire. Three approaches were used to assess repertoire richness: RTK rarefaction, the Chao1 estimator, and Recon v2.1 estimates of unobserved clonotypes. Generation probabilities were computed with OLGA for all TCRbeta clonotypes obtained by the gDNA method from four donors. TCRdb carries this immuneACCESS record with in-frame sequences only. Its versions omit some clonotypes, under half of them owing to an unresolved V gene in the studies checked, with the rest unexplained. The V and J calls and clone size were taken over from that table, and D and trimming were inferred from the DNA. This sample lists about 990,000 clones; about 84% were detected once. The ten largest clones capture 0.6% to 0.7% of the sample.

Details on this clone: Its binding antigen is unknown. Base qualities are not provided; no much larger clone lies one nucleotide away.

Broad study findings and their caveats: Estimated clonotype richness was generally larger for naive than for memory subsets. The small number of donors limited the genetic and exposure-history diversity represented. Pairwise subsampling indicated that sequencing depth was expected to affect the degree of clonotype sharing among donors. Even with the large sequencing depth, rarefaction of the sorted-subset datasets indicated that sequencing was incomplete. Around 5% of naive CD4, approximately 3.7% of naive CD8, about 2.5% of memory CD4, and less than 0.45% of memory CD8 clonotypes were shared across four donors. Compared with non-shared clonotypes, the clonotypes found in all four sorted-subset donors had higher generation probabilities. Sampling was restricted to blood, and TCR repertoires in tissues likely differ from the TCR repertoires found in blood.

The sample comprised memory CD4+ T cells from PBMCs. The cell subset or site label corresponds to: CD45RA-negative fraction. The rearranged segments are TRBV30 and TRBJ1-4, with the D segment identity uncertain. The TCR sequence derives from a man aged 18 to 35 in good health. Some clones in this sample may be carry-over from other donors' samples. The DNA sequence is TGTGCCTGGATGCAGCGTGAAAAACTGTTTTTT. The resulting protein is CAWMQREKLFF.